This entry is about one T cell receptor (beta chain). Its antigen is unidentified. These data belong to a study of healthy donors' naive CD4 and CD8 T cells. Study-wide results and limits: CDR3 charge plus V and J genes appeared to account for roughly 12% of CD4/CD8 variance.

The CDR3 has 16 residues. V dropped 2 bases and J dropped 5; count of bases not matched to a gene: 11. Per the germline V gene, CDR1 is SGHKS and CDR2 is YYEKEE (reference sequence). A linear amplification protocol produced the TCR libraries from roughly 0.5 ug of total RNA. One entry per CDR3 protein, called by TCRdb with MiXCR from the reads. Among roughly 200,000 distinct CDR3 sequences, around three quarters were seen once, and the ten largest hold 2% to 2.5%. The receptor's source is a pool of human donors in good health; the sample pools cells from several healthy donors. The sequenced material came from naive CD4+ and CD8+ T cells sorted from blood, pooled from several donors. The chain couples TRBV5-5 to TRBJ1-2; the match to TRBD1 covers 8 bases. DNA for the CDR3: TGTGCCAGCAGCTTTAGCACAGCCAGGACAGGGTATGGCTACACCTTC. Translated, it gives CASSFSTARTGYGYTF.